This T cell receptor (beta chain) was sequenced during a study of shared clonotypes between healthy human individuals. Study conclusions and caveats: The sampled material consisted only of blood, and tissue repertoires are likely to differ. Non-shared clonotypes were found to have lower generation probabilities than the clonotypes that were shared by all four of the sorted-subset donors.

For each subset, genomic DNA was distributed in equal portions over several immunoSEQ plates. The repertoire was sequenced with immunoSEQ multiplex PCR; TCRdb's copy has only in-frame clones and lacks some. The data show just over 2,000,000 clones, 95% seen once. Concerning this clone: Its target is unknown. Other nucleotide sequences from this sample produce the same CDR3.

Trimming took off 0 bases at V and 5 bases at J, with 10 bases between the two ends. Germline V CDR1 and CDR2: SNHLY, FYNNEI. This CDR3 has 14 amino acids. The split of CD4+ cells yielded CD45RA+ naive and CD45RA-negative memory subsets. The rearrangement joins TRBV2 to TRBJ1-1; D might be TRBD1 (6 bases). This sequence originates from a man aged 18 to 29 in good health. Material for sequencing was naive CD4+ T cells sorted from blood. The subset is: CD45RA+ positively selected. The CDR3 protein is CASSEALQGTEAFF. The CDR3 DNA follows: TGTGCCAGCAGTGAAGCGCTTCAGGGGACTGAAGCTTTCTTT.